What follows are 16 T cell receptor beta chains derived from one specimen sequenced in a study of regulatory T cells in long-lasting Graves disease. With iRepertoire HTBI primers and Arm-PCR of CDR3 regions, TCR beta libraries were built. TCRdb reprocessed the multiplex PCR reads with MiXCR, giving one entry per CDR3 protein. The table records almost 450,000 distinct CDR3 sequences, 15% to 20% of them present only once. Time point reported: newly diagnosed GD, antithyroid drugs for less than 3 months. Scientists built the TCR library using RNA that was extracted from PBMCs. The sample was also linked to a second study, of T cells in Graves' hyperthyroidism and ophthalmopathy.

The sample consisted of peripheral blood mononuclear cells (PBMCs), taken at new diagnosis, from a patient treated with antithyroid drugs. These receptor sequences come from a woman in her thirties with Graves disease.

As concerns this clonotype: A read error may explain this, as a much larger clone is one base away. The chain combines TRBV12-3 or TRBV12-4 with TRBJ1-5; D is undetermined. The CDR3 covers 12 residues. V lost 6 bases, J lost 4 bases, and 7 bases lay in between. This chain's CDR3 is CASSQTNQPQHF. CDR3 sequence (DNA): TGTGCCAGCAGCCAAACGAATCAGCCCCAGCATTTT.

This clonotype was counted ten times or more. The V gene is TRBV27, the J gene TRBJ2-7; a possible D gene is TRBD1 (6 bases). The V gene lost 5 bases and the J gene lost 0 bases, with 14 bases spanning the gap. There are 15 residues in the CDR3. Per the germline V gene, CDR1 is MNHEY and CDR2 is SMNVEV (reference sequence). For the CDR3, the DNA is TGTGCCAGCAGTCGATGGACAGCAACCTCCTACGAGCAGTACTTC. This codes for CASSRWTATSYEQYF.

This chain connects TRBV20-1 to TRBJ2-5; D is uncertain. Germline lookup yields CDR1 DFQATT and CDR2 SNEGSKA (reference sequence). The CDR3 totals 15 residues. V lost 0 bases to trimming and J lost 2 bases, with 13 bases between them. In DNA form, the CDR3 reads TGCAGTGCTAGAGATCCCGGCGCGGCACAAGAGACCCAGTACTTC. Protein product: CSARDPGAAQETQYF.

This clonotype turned up a few times. V gene TRBV29-1 combines with J gene TRBJ1-5, with D maybe TRBD1 (6 bases). The CDR3 runs to 12 residues. From germline, CDR1 is SQVTM and CDR2 ANQGSEA. V was clipped by 6 bases and J by 6 bases, with 12 bases between them. Here the CDR3 DNA reads TGCAGCGTCGTAACAGGGAGTCAGCCCCAGCATTTT. Translating gives CSVVTGSQPQHF.

The rearrangement joins TRBV25-1 to TRBJ2-2, with TRBD2 matching 7 bases. This CDR3 comprises 15 residues. V gave up 3 bases and J gave up 3 bases; unmatched junction bases: 4. CDR1 is MGHDK, CDR2 SYGVNS, per germline. The CDR3 DNA reads TGTGCCAGCAGTGAGTCTAGCGGTGACACCGGGGAGCTGTTTTTT. Its protein is CASSESSGDTGELFF.

This clonotype appeared many times. The rearrangement links TRBV11-1 to TRBJ2-5, with TRBD2 identical over 12 bases. With 5 bases clipped from V and 5 bases from J, the junction kept 12 bases outside the gene matches. Germline lookup yields CDR1 SGHAT and CDR2 FQDESV (reference sequence). This CDR3 has 17 residues. Written as DNA, the CDR3 is TGTGCCAGCAGCCTCCGGACTAGCGGGATCGCCTGGGAGACCCAGTACTTC. Amino acids: CASSLRTSGIAWETQYF.

This clonotype was detected ten times or more. The chain recombines TRBV5-1 with TRBJ2-7; TRBD1 is a possible D gene (6 bases). Germline V gives CDR1 SGHRS, CDR2 YFSETQ. The V end was cut by 4 bases, the J end by 1 base, with 9 bases between. This CDR3 spans 13 amino acids. CDR3 sequence reads: CASSVTGSYEQYF. As DNA, the CDR3 is TGCGCCAGCAGCGTGACAGGTTCCTACGAGCAGTACTTC.

This clonotype was recorded at least ten times. This rearrangement joins TRBV6-1 to TRBJ1-2; D unresolved. Trimming removed 7 bases from V and 4 bases from J, with 16 bases in between. Germline lookup yields CDR1 MNHNS and CDR2 SASEGT. The CDR3 totals 14 residues. CDR3 bases: TGTGCCAGCACCTCACCGGACCGCCTCTATGGCTACACCTTC. It yields the protein CASTSPDRLYGYTF.

The table lists this clonotype with many counts. The chain joins TRBV28 to TRBJ2-7; D remains ambiguous. V gave up 6 bases and J gave up 2 bases, with 20 bases separating them. Germline CDR1 MDHEN, CDR2 SYDVKM. The CDR3 extends over 16 amino acids. The CDR3 region has the DNA TGTGCCAGCAGGTCAGCCTCAGGAATATTTCCCTACGAGCAGTACTTC. Protein sequence: CASRSASGIFPYEQYF.

The chain uses TRBV20-1 and TRBJ1-1; 7 bases agree with TRBD1. CDR3 length: 14 amino acids. CDR1 and CDR2 (germline): DFQATT, SNEGSKA (reference sequence). J gave up 2 bases and V 5 bases, and 8 bases lay outside the gene matches. CDR3 sequence reads: CSASSQGVNTEAFF. CDR3 DNA sequence: TGCAGTGCTTCGAGCCAGGGGGTTAACACTGAAGCTTTCTTT.

V usage is TRBV6-2 or TRBV6-3 and J usage is TRBJ2-7, with D unclear. The CDR3 is 14 amino acids. CDR1 is MNHEY and CDR2 is SVGEGT in the germline V gene. Trimming pared 6 bases from V and 3 bases from J, leaving 15 bases between. Written as DNA, the CDR3 is TGTGCCAGCAGGAAGGACCCTTACCGCTACGAGCAGTACTTC. Protein sequence: CASRKDPYRYEQYF.

V usage is TRBV6-5 and J usage is TRBJ1-5, with 10 bases lining up with TRBD1. CDR3 length: 19 amino acids. The V segment lost 2 bases and the J segment 0 bases; nucleotides outside the gene matches: 10. CDR1 is MNHEY and CDR2 is SVGAGI in the germline V gene. The CDR3 DNA reads TGTGCCAGCAGTTACGCCTCGCGGACAGGGGGACCTAGCAATCAGCCCCAGCATTTT. It is translated as CASSYASRTGGPSNQPQHF.

This clonotype was found many times. The V and J genes are TRBV7-2 and TRBJ1-2; D is possibly TRBD1 (6 bases). Trimming removed 1 base from V and 9 bases from J, with 15 bases in between. Germline V lookup: CDR1 SGHTA, CDR2 FQGNSA. The CDR3 has 14 residues. CDR3: CASSLGGLDSRYTF. The CDR3 coding sequence is TGTGCCAGCAGCTTAGGGGGCCTGGACAGCCGCTACACCTTC.

This clonotype was counted at least ten times. The chain recombines TRBV18 with TRBJ2-7; unclear D gene. Germline CDR1 and CDR2: KGHSH and LQKENI. The V gene lost 0 bases and the J gene lost 4 bases, with 7 bases spanning the gap. The CDR3 has 13 residues. Here the CDR3 DNA reads TGTGCCAGCTCACCACCTGTCGAGTACGAGCAGTACTTC. Protein: CASSPPVEYEQYF.

Of note for this clonotype: Given a much more abundant clone one base away, this may be a read error. The chain uses TRBV4-1 and TRBJ1-1; unclear D gene. Trimming removed 1 base at V and 1 base at J, with 4 bases between. CDR1 and CDR2 from the germline V gene are MGHRA and YSYEKL. The CDR3 has 13 residues. The CDR3 sequence is CASSQVKNTEAFF. CDR3 DNA sequence: TGCGCCAGCAGCCAAGTAAAGAACACTGAAGCTTTCTTT.

This clonotype was counted ten times or more. V is TRBV9 and J is TRBJ1-2; maybe TRBD1 (5 bases). V dropped 3 bases and J dropped 2 bases, with 14 bases sitting between them. The CDR3 consists of 15 residues. The V gene's germline CDR1 is SGDLS and CDR2 YYNGEE. The CDR3 sequence is CASSAQVGTNYGYTF. The CDR3 coding sequence is TGTGCCAGCAGCGCTCAAGTCGGGACGAACTATGGCTACACCTTC.